This entry is about one TCR beta chain. The target antigen is unknown. Regions amplified from RNA transcripts were the TCR beta CDR3 regions. A first-round RT-PCR of the TCR CDR3 used the HTBI primer set. TCRdb re-called the multiplex PCR reads through MiXCR, storing one row per CDR3 protein. The sample has 500,000 or so distinct CDR3 sequences, 15% to 20% seen once. Trimming left V 5 bases short and J 1 base short, with 19 bases between. The CDR3 has 17 amino acids. Looked up from germline, CDR1 is MDHEN and CDR2 is SYDVKM. Under 12 ml fresh peripheral blood yielded the PBMCs. The sample belongs to a study of T cells in Graves' hyperthyroidism and ophthalmopathy. Study results and caveats: Model output signaled ophthalmopathy a median about seven months ahead of onset. Blood samples included most of the expanded thyroid clonotypes exceeding 0.001.

The sequence was obtained from a woman under 30 with Graves' ophthalmopathy. The J gene is TRBJ2-3, the V gene TRBV28; D is undetermined. Sequenced input: blood. The CDR3 DNA is TGTGCCAGCAGTCCCATGACGGATCCGTGGGGCACAGATACGCAGTATTTT. Amino acid sequence: CASSPMTDPWGTDTQYF.